The rows below give T cell receptor beta chains drawn from one sample of a study of spatial heterogeneity in lung cancer. Via MiXCR, TCRdb re-called the 5' RACE reads, giving one row per CDR3 protein. The sample has around 9,800 distinct CDR3 sequences; around 6% are singletons. The sequencing here drew on PBMCs, taken at surgery. These receptors were obtained from a male donor with early-stage non-small cell lung cancer. The CDR3 runs from the conserved cysteine through the conserved F or W. The size entry is marked missing in some rows and otherwise reads once, few, many or a size class.

V | size | CDR3
TRBV7-9 | few | CASSLSGFSYEQYF
TRBV4-1 | medium-sized | CASSHRDRTLNTEAFF
TRBV7-2 | many | CASSPTGDQPQHF
TRBV20-1 | . | CSVKGQRSNSPLHF
TRBV5-1 | few | CASSPGRDRAETQYF
TRBV6-6 | . | CASTDRWGADGGANVLTF
TRBV6-1 | medium-sized | CASGTGPYEQYF
TRBV29-1 | medium-sized | CSVDGSRWNEQFF
TRBV5-4 | . | CASSLSSRPYEQYF
TRBV7-9 | medium-sized | CASSLTVNTEAFF
TRBV7-2 | few | CASSLDGDEQYF
TRBV18 | many | CASSQDISGNTIYF
TRBV7-3 | many | CASSLSQNTEAFF
TRBV6-2/TRBV6-3 | . | CASRQGSGSYEQYF
TRBV11-1 | many | CASSEHAAGTGRVNRNIQYF
TRBV4-1 | . | CASSQDTISVAGWSTQYF
TRBV18 | . | CASSPIKNTEAFF
TRBV27 | many | CASSFVGGGFSSYEQYF
TRBV11-2 | . | CASSPPEWRGPQETQYF
TRBV6-2/TRBV6-3 | many | CASSYMTGGIGNQPQHF
TRBV7-9 | many | CASSFTGVGDTQYF
TRBV28 | few | CASSFGDYTAQPQHF
TRBV5-6 | . | CASTPTGMNTEAFF
TRBV30 | . | CAWSPGTVSYEQYF
TRBV20-1 | many | CSARAPGRADTGELFF
TRBV28 | many | CASSSTGLGEQYF
TRBV5-6 | many | CASRGLAGGSKNIQYF